The 3 T cell receptor beta chains listed next were all sequenced from one sample in a study of cytomegalovirus exposure and HLA in healthy donors (dated by TCRdb to about 2017). Library generation was performed with the immunoSEQ multiplex PCR assay. TCRdb stores this immuneACCESS table with in-frame sequences only. Part of the clones is absent; in the studies checked, under half of the shortfall reflects unresolved V genes, and no reason is known for the rest. This sample lists fewer than 250,000 clones; just under 90% were detected once. The ten top clones hold around 3% of the sample. The sequencing input was PBMCs. The receptors originated from a man aged 18-30 years in good health and CMV-seronegative.

With regard to this clone: At one end, the junction sequence differs from germline, possibly due to a read error. This sequence joins TRBV7-7 and TRBJ2-1; the D gene is possibly TRBD2 (6 bases). Germline V gene sequence: CDR1 SSHAT, CDR2 FNYEAQ (reference sequence). This CDR3 is built from 15 residues. This CDR3 reads CASSLGRGDHNEQFF. The CDR3 bases are TGTGCTAGCAGCTTGGGACGCGGGGATCACAATGAGCAGTTCTTC.

This chain joins TRBV10-3 and TRBJ2-5, with 10 bases identical to TRBD2. The V gene's germline CDR1 is ENHRY and CDR2 SYGVKD. CDR3 size: 15 residues. The V gene end was trimmed by 5 bases and the J gene end by 5 bases; junction bases not matched to a gene: 8. CDR3 DNA: TGTGCCATCAGTCTACAAGCGGGAGGGCCGGAGACCCAGTACTTC. Its translation: CAISLQAGGPETQYF.

Here the CDR3 reads CASSQQGPNTIYF. The CDR3 DNA follows: TGCGCCAGCAGCCAACAGGGGCCAAACACCATATATTTT. This chain joins TRBV4-1 and TRBJ1-3; D might be TRBD1 (6 bases). In germline, CDR1 is MGHRA, CDR2 YSYEKL. Trimming took 2 bases from V and 6 from J, leaving 8 bases between them. The CDR3 runs to 13 residues.